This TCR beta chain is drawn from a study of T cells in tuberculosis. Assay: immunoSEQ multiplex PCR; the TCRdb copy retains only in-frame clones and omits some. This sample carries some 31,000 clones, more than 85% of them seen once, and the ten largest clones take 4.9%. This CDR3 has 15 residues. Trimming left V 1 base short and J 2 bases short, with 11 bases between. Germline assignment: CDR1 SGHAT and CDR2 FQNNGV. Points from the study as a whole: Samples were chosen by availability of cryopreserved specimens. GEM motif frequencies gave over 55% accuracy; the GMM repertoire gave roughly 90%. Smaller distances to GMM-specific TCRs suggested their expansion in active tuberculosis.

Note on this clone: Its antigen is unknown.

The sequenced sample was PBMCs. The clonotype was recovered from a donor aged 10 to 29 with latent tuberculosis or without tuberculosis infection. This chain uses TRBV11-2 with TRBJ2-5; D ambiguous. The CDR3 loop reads CASSLGVTVQETQYF. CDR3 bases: TGTGCCAGCAGCTTAGGGGTAACAGTTCAAGAGACCCAGTACTTC.